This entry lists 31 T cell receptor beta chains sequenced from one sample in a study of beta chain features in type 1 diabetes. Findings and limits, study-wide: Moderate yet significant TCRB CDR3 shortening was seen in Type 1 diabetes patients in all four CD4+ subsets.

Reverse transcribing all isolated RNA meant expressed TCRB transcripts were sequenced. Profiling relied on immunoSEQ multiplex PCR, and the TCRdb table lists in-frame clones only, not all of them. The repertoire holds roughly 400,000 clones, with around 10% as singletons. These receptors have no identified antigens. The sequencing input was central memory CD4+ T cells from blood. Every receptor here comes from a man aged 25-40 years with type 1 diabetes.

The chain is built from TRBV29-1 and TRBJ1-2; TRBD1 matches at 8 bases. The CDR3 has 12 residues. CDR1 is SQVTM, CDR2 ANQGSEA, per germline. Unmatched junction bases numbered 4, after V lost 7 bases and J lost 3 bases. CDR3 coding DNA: TGCAGCGGAGTACAGGGGGACTATGGCTACACCTTC. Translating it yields CSGVQGDYGYTF.

The CDR3 DNA sequence: TGTGCCAGCAGGCGGGGACAGGGCCTCACTGAAGCTTTCTTT. Residues: CASRRGQGLTEAFF. The chain has TRBV2 and TRBJ1-1; 9 nucleotides match TRBD1. V shed 6 bases, J shed 4 bases, and the junction held 6 bases outside the gene matches. Germline V gene sequence: CDR1 SNHLY, CDR2 FYNNEI. The CDR3 totals 14 residues.

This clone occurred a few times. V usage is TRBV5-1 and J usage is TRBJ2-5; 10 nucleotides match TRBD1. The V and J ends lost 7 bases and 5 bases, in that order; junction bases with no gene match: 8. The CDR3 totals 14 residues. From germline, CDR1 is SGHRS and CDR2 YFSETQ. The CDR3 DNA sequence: TGCGCCAGCCAGGACCCGGGACAGGGGGAGACCCAGTACTTC. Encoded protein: CASQDPGQGETQYF. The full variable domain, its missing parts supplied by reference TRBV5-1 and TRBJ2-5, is KAGVTQTPRYLIKTRGQQVTLSCSPISGHRSVSWYQQTPGQGLQFLFEYFSETQRNKGNFPGRFSGRQFSNSRSEMNVSTLELGDSALYLCASQDPGQGETQYFGPGTRLLVL.

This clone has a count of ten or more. The CDR3 coding sequence is TGCAGCGTTCAATCAGACATCTCTGGGGCCAACGTCCTGACTTTC. Protein: CSVQSDISGANVLTF. The rearrangement joins TRBV29-1 to TRBJ2-6; D call uncertain. CDR3 length equals 15 residues. CDR1 is SQVTM, CDR2 ANQGSEA, per germline. The V and J ends lost 5 bases and 0 bases respectively, with 11 bases between them.

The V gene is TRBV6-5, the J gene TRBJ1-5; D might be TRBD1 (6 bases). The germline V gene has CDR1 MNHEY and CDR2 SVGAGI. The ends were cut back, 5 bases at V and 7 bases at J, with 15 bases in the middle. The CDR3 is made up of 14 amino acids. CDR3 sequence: CASSDQGIEQPQHF. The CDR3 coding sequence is TGTGCCAGCAGTGACCAGGGGATTGAACAGCCCCAGCATTTT.

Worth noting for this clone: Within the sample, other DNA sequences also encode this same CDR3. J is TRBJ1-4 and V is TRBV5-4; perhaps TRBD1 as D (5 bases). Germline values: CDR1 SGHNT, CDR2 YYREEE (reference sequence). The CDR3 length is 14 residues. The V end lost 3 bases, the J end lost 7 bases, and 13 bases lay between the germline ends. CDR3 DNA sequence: TGTGCCAGCAGCTCAGGCCCCCAGGGTGAAAAACTGTTTTTT. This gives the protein CASSSGPQGEKLFF.

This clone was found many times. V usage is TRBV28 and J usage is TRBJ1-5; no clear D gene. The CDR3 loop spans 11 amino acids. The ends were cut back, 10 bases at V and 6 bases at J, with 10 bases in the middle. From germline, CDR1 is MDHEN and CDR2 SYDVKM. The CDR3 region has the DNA TGTGCCAACCAACCGGGTCAGCCCCAGCATTTT. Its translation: CANQPGQPQHF.

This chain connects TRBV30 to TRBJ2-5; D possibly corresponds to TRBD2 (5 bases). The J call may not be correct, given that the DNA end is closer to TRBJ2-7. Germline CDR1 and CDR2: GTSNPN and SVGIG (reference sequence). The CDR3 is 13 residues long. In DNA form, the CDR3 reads TGTGCCTGGAGTTCCCGGGATTCCTACGAGCAGTACTTC. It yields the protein CAWSSRDSYEQYF.

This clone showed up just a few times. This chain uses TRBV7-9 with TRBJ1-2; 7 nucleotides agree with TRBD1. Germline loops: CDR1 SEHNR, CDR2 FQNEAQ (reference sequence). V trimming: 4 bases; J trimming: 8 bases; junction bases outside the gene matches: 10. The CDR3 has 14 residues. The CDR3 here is CASSSPQGGLGYTF. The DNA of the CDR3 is TGTGCCAGCAGCTCCCCGCAGGGGGGCCTCGGCTACACCTTC. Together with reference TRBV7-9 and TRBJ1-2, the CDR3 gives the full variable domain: DTGVSQNPRHKITKRGQNVTFRCDPISEHNRLYWYRQTLGQGPEFLTYFQNEAQLEKSRLLSDRFSAERPKGSFSTLEIQRTEQGDSAMYLCASSSPQGGLGYTFGSGTRLTVV.

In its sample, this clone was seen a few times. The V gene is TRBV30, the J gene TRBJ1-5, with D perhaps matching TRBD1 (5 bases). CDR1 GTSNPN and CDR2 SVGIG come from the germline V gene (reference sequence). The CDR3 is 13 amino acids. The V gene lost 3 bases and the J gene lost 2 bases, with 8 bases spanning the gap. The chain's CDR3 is CAWSREGNQPQHF. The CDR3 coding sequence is TGTGCCTGGAGCAGGGAGGGCAATCAGCCCCAGCATTTT. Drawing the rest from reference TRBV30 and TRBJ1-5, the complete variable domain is SQTIHQWPATLVQPVGSPLSLECTVEGTSNPNLYWYRQAAGRGLQLLFYSVGIGQISSEVPQNLSASRPQDRQFILSSKKLLLSDSGFYLCAWSREGNQPQHFGDGTRLSIL.

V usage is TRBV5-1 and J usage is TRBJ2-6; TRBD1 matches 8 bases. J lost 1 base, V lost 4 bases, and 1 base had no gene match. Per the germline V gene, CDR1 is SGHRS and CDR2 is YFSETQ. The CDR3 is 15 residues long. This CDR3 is CASSGQGSGANVLTF. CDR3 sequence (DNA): TGCGCCAGCAGCGGACAGGGATCTGGGGCCAACGTCCTGACTTTC.

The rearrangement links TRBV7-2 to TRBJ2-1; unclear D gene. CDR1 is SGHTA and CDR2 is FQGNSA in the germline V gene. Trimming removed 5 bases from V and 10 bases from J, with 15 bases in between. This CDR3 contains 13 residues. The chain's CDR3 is CASSPQSSFEQFF. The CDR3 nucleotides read TGTGCCAGCAGCCCCCAGTCGAGCTTCGAGCAGTTCTTC.

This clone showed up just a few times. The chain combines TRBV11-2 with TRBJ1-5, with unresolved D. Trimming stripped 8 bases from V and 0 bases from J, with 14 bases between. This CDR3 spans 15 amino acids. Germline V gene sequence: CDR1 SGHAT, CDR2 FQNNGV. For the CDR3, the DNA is TGTGCCAGCGGCGACCGGGGAAATAGCAATCAGCCCCAGCATTTT. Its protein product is CASGDRGNSNQPQHF.

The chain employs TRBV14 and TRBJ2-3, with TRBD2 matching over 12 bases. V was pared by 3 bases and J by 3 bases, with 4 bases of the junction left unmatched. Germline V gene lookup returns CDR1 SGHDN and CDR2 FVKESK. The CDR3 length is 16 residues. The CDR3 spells CASSHWTSGMTDTQYF. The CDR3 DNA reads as TGTGCCAGCAGCCACTGGACTAGCGGGATGACAGATACGCAGTATTTT.

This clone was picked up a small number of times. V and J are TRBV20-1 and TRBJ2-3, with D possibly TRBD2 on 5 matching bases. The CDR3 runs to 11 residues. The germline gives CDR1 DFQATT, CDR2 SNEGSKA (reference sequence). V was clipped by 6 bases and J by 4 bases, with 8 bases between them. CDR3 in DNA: TGCAGTGCCAAACTAGCAGATACGCAGTATTTT. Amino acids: CSAKLADTQYF.

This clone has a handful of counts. In DNA, the CDR3 is TGTGCCAGTAGTAGGTTGGAACAGGGCCAGCCCCAGCATTTT. Encoded protein: CASSRLEQGQPQHF. The chain combines TRBV19 with TRBJ1-5, with a possible D match to TRBD1 (6 bases). CDR3 length: 14 residues. Germline V gene lookup returns CDR1 LNHDA and CDR2 SQIVND (reference sequence). The V gene lost 4 bases and the J gene lost 7 bases, with 14 bases spanning the gap. The complete variable domain, with remaining parts taken from reference TRBV19 and TRBJ1-5, reads DGGITQSPKYLFRKEGQNVTLSCEQNLNHDAMYWYRQDPGQGLRLIYYSQIVNDFQKGDIAEGYSVSREKKESFPLTVTSAQKNPTAFYLCASSRLEQGQPQHFGDGTRLSIL.

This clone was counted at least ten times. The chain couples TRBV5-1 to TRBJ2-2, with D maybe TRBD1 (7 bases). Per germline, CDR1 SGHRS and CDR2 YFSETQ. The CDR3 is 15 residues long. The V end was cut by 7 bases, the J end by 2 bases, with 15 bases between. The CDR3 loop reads CASSEGAFNTGELFF. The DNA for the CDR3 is TGCGCCAGCTCGGAGGGGGCATTTAACACCGGGGAGCTGTTTTTT.

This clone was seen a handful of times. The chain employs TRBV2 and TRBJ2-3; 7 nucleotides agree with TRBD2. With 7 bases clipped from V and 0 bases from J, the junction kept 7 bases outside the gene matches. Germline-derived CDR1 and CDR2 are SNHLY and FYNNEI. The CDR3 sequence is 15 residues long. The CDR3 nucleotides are TGTGCCAGCATGGAGCGGGATATAAGCACAGATACGCAGTATTTT. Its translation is CASMERDISTDTQYF.

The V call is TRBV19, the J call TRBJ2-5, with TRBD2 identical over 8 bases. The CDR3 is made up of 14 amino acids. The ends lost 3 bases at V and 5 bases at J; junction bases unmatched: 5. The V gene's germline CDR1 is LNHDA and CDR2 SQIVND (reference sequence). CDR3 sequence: CASSISGMKETQYF. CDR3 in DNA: TGTGCCAGTAGTATTAGCGGGATGAAGGAGACCCAGTACTTC.

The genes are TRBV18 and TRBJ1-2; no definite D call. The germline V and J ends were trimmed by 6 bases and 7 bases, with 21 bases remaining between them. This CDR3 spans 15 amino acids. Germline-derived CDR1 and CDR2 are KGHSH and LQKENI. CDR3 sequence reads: CASSRRAGQEVGYTF. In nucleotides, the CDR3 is TGTGCCAGCTCTCGACGGGCGGGTCAGGAGGTTGGCTACACCTTC.

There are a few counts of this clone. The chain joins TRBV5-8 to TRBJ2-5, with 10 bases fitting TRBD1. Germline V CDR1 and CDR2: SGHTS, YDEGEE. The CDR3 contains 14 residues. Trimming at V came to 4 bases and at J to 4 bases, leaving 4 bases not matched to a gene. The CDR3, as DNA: TGTGCCAGCAGCCTGGACAGGGGGACAGAGACCCAGTACTTC. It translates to CASSLDRGTETQYF.

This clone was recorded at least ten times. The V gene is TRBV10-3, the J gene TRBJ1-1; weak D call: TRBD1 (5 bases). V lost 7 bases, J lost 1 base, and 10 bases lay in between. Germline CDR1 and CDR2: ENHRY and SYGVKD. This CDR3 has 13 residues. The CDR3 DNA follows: TGTGCCATCAATACAGGCCCGAACACTGAAGCTTTCTTT. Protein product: CAINTGPNTEAFF.

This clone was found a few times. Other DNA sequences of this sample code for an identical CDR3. CDR3 sequence: CASSVGQGETQYF. As DNA, the CDR3 is TGTGCCAGCAGCGTAGGGCAGGGAGAGACCCAGTACTTC. The chain couples TRBV9 to TRBJ2-5; a weak D match, TRBD1 (5 bases). Per the germline V gene, CDR1 is SGDLS and CDR2 is YYNGEE. The CDR3 length is 13 residues. Between the trimmed V and J ends, which lost 0 bases and 4 bases, there was a span of 7 bases.

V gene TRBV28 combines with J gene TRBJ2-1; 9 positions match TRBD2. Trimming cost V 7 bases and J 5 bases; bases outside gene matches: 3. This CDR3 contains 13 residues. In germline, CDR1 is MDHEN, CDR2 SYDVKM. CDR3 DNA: TGTGCCAGCATTAGCGGGAGTAACAATGAGCAGTTCTTC. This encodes CASISGSNNEQFF. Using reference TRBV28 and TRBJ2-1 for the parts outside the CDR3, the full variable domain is DVKVTQSSRYLVKRTGEKVFLECVQDMDHENMFWYRQDPGLGLRLIYFSYDVKMKEKGDIPEGYSVSREKKERFSLILESASTNQTSMYLCASISGSNNEQFFGPGTRLTVL.

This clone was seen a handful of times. The CDR3 here is CASSLMTFEDGYTF. The CDR3 nucleotides are TGTGCCAGCAGCCTAATGACATTCGAAGATGGCTACACCTTC. The J gene is TRBJ1-2, the V gene TRBV6-6; D unclear. CDR3 length: 14 residues. Trimming took 6 bases from V and 6 from J, leaving 17 bases between them. Germline V lookup: CDR1 MNHNY, CDR2 SVGAGI (reference sequence).

The CDR3 is CASSMGRTYEQYF. The CDR3 DNA follows: TGTGCCAGTAGTATGGGGCGGACCTACGAGCAGTACTTC. The V and J genes are TRBV19 and TRBJ2-7, with D tentatively TRBD1 (5 bases). Trimming took off 3 bases at V and 2 bases at J, with 8 bases between the two ends. Germline V lookup: CDR1 LNHDA, CDR2 SQIVND (reference sequence). The CDR3 covers 13 residues.

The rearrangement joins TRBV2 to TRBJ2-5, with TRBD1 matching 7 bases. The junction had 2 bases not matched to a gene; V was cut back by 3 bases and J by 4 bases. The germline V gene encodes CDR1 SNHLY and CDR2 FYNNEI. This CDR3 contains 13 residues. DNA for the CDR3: TGTGCCAGCAGTGATGCAGGGGGAGAGACCCAGTACTTC. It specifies CASSDAGGETQYF.

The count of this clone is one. The CDR3 region has the DNA TGTGCCAGCAGCCAGGGGGGAGACAGAAATGAGCAGTTCTTC. It encodes CASSQGGDRNEQFF. This sequence joins TRBV7-9 and TRBJ2-1; TRBD1 is a possible D gene (7 bases). The germline V and J ends were trimmed by 5 bases and 7 bases, with 15 bases remaining between them. Per the germline V gene, CDR1 is SEHNR and CDR2 is FQNEAQ (reference sequence). The CDR3 totals 14 residues.

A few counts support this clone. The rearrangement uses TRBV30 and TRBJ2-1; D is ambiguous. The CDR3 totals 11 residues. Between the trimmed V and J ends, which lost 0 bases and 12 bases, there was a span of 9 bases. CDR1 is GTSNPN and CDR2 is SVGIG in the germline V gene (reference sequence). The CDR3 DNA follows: TGTGCCTGGAGTGTACACCGAGGGCAGTTCTTC. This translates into CAWSVHRGQFF.

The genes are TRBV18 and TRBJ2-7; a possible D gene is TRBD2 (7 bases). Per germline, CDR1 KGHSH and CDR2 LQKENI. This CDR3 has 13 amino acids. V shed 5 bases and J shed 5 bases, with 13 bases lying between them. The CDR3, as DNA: TGTGCCAGCTCAGGCATAGGGGGGGACGAGCAGTACTTC. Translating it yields CASSGIGGDEQYF.

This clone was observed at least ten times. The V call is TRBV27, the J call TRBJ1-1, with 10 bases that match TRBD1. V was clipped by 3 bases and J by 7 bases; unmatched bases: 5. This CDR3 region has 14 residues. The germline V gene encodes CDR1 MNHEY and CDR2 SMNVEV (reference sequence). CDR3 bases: TGTGCCAGCAGTTTGGCCGGGACAGGGGTTGAAGCTTTCTTT. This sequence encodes CASSLAGTGVEAFF.